The rows below give T cell receptor beta chains drawn from one sample of a study of CD8 T cells in Susac syndrome. Each CDR3 protein gets one entry after TCRdb re-called the immunoSEQ multiplex PCR reads with MiXCR. This sample has about 180,000 distinct CDR3 sequences; approximately 96% occur once, and the top ten carry approximately 0.09%. The sequencing sample was made of CD4+ T cells from PBMCs. Receptor source: a human donor with multiple sclerosis. The CDR3 runs from the conserved cysteine through the conserved F or W. Clone size is not always given. Where it is, it says once, few, many or a class for expanded clones.

j_gene	abundance	v_gene	CDR3aa
TRBJ2-5	.	TRBV12-3/TRBV12-4	CASSFFRGDQETQYF
TRBJ1-2	.	TRBV12-3/TRBV12-4	CASRVQGPYGYTF
TRBJ2-7	.	TRBV24-1	CATSDSGQEQYF
TRBJ2-2	.	TRBV20-1	CSASGGELFF
TRBJ1-6	.	TRBV7-2	CASSSRQLYNSPLHF
TRBJ2-7	few	TRBV3-1	CASSPKAGRYEQYF
TRBJ2-5	.	TRBV20-1	CSARDLGLAGLKETQYF
TRBJ2-7	.	TRBV5-1	CASSLGPRGSYEQYF
TRBJ2-1	.	TRBV27	CASSLLELNEQFF
TRBJ2-5	once	TRBV19	CASSIRGEGGQETQYF
TRBJ2-5	.	TRBV30	CAWSPRRGETQYF
TRBJ1-2	.	TRBV9	CASSAGQGPLNYGYTF
TRBJ2-7	.	TRBV6-2/TRBV6-3	CASSSGPFGQYF
TRBJ2-1	.	TRBV27	CASSSNHLAGGNSYNEQFF
TRBJ2-7	.	TRBV5-1	CASSLEVQSYEQYF
TRBJ2-1	.	TRBV12-5	CASGLALAGAGNEQFF